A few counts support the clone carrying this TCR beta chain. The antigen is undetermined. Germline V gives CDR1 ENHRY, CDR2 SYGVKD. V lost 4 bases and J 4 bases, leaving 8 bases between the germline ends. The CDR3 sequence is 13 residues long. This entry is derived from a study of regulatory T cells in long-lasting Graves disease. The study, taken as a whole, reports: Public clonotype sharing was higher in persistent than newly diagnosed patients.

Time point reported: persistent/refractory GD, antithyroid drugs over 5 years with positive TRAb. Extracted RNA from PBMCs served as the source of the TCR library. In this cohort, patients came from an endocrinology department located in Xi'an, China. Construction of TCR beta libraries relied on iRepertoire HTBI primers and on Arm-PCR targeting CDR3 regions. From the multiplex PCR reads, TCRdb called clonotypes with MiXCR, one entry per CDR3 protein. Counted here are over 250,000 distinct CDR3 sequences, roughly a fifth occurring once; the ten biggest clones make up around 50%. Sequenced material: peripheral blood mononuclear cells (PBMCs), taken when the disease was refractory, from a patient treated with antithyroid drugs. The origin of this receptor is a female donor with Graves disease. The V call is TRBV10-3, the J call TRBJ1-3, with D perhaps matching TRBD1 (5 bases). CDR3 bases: TGTGCCATCAGTGGTTACAGGGGAAACACCATATATTTT. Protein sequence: CAISGYRGNTIYF.